The 20 T cell receptor beta chains in this list originate from one sample, sequenced in a study of OX40 agonist ivuxolimab in advanced cancers. Some clones are missing from TCRdb's copy, which holds only in-frame ones; the method was immunoSEQ multiplex PCR. The sample shows roughly 80,000 clones, roughly 91% of them seen only once. The sequencing here drew on CD4+ or CD8+ T cells sorted from blood, taken in a trial of the OX40 agonist ivuxolimab. These receptors all stem from an adult with an advanced solid tumor such as melanoma, head and neck, liver or kidney cancer.

CDR3 nucleotide sequence: TGTGCCAGCAGTATGGAGGGAAACTACGAGCAGTACTTC. Translating gives CASSMEGNYEQYF. The rearrangement uses TRBV6-6 and TRBJ2-7; the D gene is possibly TRBD2 (6 bases). This CDR3 spans 13 amino acids. Germline assignment: CDR1 MNHNY and CDR2 SVGAGI (reference sequence). V dropped 5 bases and J dropped 3 bases, with 11 bases sitting between them.

The chain employs TRBV30 and TRBJ2-3; 14 bases agree with TRBD2. V trimming: 6 bases; J trimming: 0 bases; junction bases outside the gene matches: 11. CDR1 and CDR2 from the germline V gene are GTSNPN and SVGIG (reference sequence). The CDR3 has 18 amino acids. As DNA, the CDR3 is TGTGCCTGCACCGGGACTAGCGGGAGTCGAACTAGCACAGATACGCAGTATTTT. It encodes CACTGTSGSRTSTDTQYF.

The chain joins TRBV28 to TRBJ2-7, with D unresolved. V lost 2 bases and J lost 4, with 12 bases in between. The CDR3 covers 14 residues. The germline V gene has CDR1 MDHEN and CDR2 SYDVKM. The CDR3 protein is CASSLTGNKYEQYF. CDR3 DNA: TGTGCCAGCAGTTTAACGGGCAACAAGTACGAGCAGTACTTC.

This rearrangement joins TRBV4-1 to TRBJ1-5, with 7 bases that match TRBD1. The trim removed 1 base at V and 0 bases at J, leaving 9 bases unmatched. The germline V gene has CDR1 MGHRA and CDR2 YSYEKL. This CDR3 contains 18 residues. This chain's CDR3 is CASSQGVDRFYSNQPQHF. CDR3 coding DNA: TGCGCCAGCAGCCAAGGCGTGGACAGGTTTTATAGCAATCAGCCCCAGCATTTT.

The V call is TRBV9, the J call TRBJ1-1, with D unresolved. Germline V lookup: CDR1 SGDLS, CDR2 YYNGEE. This CDR3 spans 13 amino acids. V gave up 2 bases and J gave up 4 bases, with 9 bases separating them. CDR3 sequence: CASSVDISTEAFF. DNA of the CDR3: TGTGCCAGCAGCGTCGACATAAGCACTGAAGCTTTCTTT. The whole variable domain, remainder taken from reference TRBV9 and TRBJ1-1, is DSGVTQTPKHLITATGQRVTLRCSPRSGDLSVYWYQQSLDQGLQFLIQYYNGEERAKGNILERFSAQQFPDLHSELNLSSLELGDSALYFCASSVDISTEAFFGQGTRLTVV.

This rearrangement joins TRBV11-1 to TRBJ2-3; D is undetermined. V gave up 1 base and J gave up 0 bases, with 11 bases separating them. The CDR3 runs to 16 residues. Germline assignment: CDR1 SGHAT and CDR2 FQDESV (reference sequence). CDR3 amino acids: CASSLGLAPSTDTQYF. The DNA of the CDR3 is TGTGCCAGCAGCTTAGGCCTGGCACCTAGCACAGATACGCAGTATTTT. Drawing the rest from reference TRBV11-1 and TRBJ2-3, the complete variable domain is EAEVAQSPRYKITEKSQAVAFWCDPISGHATLYWYRQILGQGPELLVQFQDESVVDDSQLPKDRFSAERLKGVDSTLKIQPAELGDSAMYLCASSLGLAPSTDTQYFGPGTRLTVL.

The CDR3 here is CATSGTPSTDTQYF. The DNA for the CDR3 is TGTGCCACCTCCGGGACCCCGAGCACAGATACGCAGTATTTT. The rearrangement links TRBV2 to TRBJ2-3; either TRBD1 or TRBD2 may fit D (5 bases each). Germline V CDR1 and CDR2: SNHLY, FYNNEI. Trimming took off 10 bases at V and 0 bases at J, with 14 bases between the two ends. This CDR3 is built from 14 residues.

The rearrangement links TRBV2 to TRBJ1-5; a possible D gene is TRBD1 (5 bases). The CDR3 contains 14 residues. Trimming left V 2 bases short and J 6 bases short, with 11 bases between. Germline V gene data show CDR1 as SNHLY and CDR2 as FYNNEI. The CDR3 DNA is TGTGCCAGCAGTGAACAGGGCGGCGCTCAGCCCCAGCATTTT. This gives the protein CASSEQGGAQPQHF.

V usage is TRBV18 and J usage is TRBJ1-1, with TRBD1 identical over 8 bases. Per the germline V gene, CDR1 is KGHSH and CDR2 is LQKENI. V shed 4 bases and J 0 bases; nucleotides not matched to a gene: 4. This CDR3 is 15 amino acids long. CDR3 in amino acids: CASSLRDRMNTEAFF. In DNA, the CDR3 is TGTGCCAGCTCACTCCGGGACAGGATGAACACTGAAGCTTTCTTT.

This clone was found a few times. The chain carries TRBV6-5 and TRBJ1-4; D gene uncertain. Trimming removed 4 bases at V and 4 bases at J, with 16 bases between. There are 16 residues in the CDR3. Germline values: CDR1 MNHEY, CDR2 SVGAGI. CDR3: CASSSTSGAVNEKLFF. The DNA for the CDR3 is TGTGCCAGCAGTTCAACGTCGGGAGCAGTTAATGAAAAACTGTTTTTT.

The chain combines TRBV27 with TRBJ1-1; 7 bases line up with TRBD1. The length of the CDR3 is 14 residues. CDR1 MNHEY and CDR2 SMNVEV come from the germline V gene (reference sequence). V lost 5 bases, J lost 4 bases, and 7 bases stayed unmatched. CDR3: CASSEKGAGTEAFF. CDR3 sequence (DNA): TGTGCCAGCAGTGAAAAGGGGGCAGGCACTGAAGCTTTCTTT.

This chain connects TRBV19 to TRBJ1-5; no reliable D call. Germline CDR1 is LNHDA and CDR2 is SQIVND (reference sequence). The CDR3 has 12 amino acids. Trimming took 5 bases from V and 6 from J, leaving 8 bases between them. CDR3 sequence: CASSQEPQPQHF. CDR3 in DNA: TGTGCCAGTAGTCAGGAGCCTCAGCCCCAGCATTTT.

This chain links TRBV4-1 with TRBJ1-4; D possibly corresponds to TRBD1 (6 bases). V dropped 0 bases and J dropped 5 bases, with 10 bases sitting between them. The length of the CDR3 is 15 residues. In germline, CDR1 is MGHRA, CDR2 YSYEKL. In DNA form, the CDR3 reads TGCGCCAGCAGCCAAGATCCAGGGGTGAATGAAAAACTGTTTTTT. This codes for CASSQDPGVNEKLFF.

This clone was counted once. This sequence joins TRBV5-1 and TRBJ1-2, with 8 bases identical to TRBD1. Looked up from germline, CDR1 is SGHRS and CDR2 is YFSETQ. The CDR3 runs to 15 residues. The J segment lost 8 bases and the V segment lost 0 bases, leaving 9 bases of the junction unmatched. The CDR3: CASSLGDRLDKGYTF. DNA of the CDR3: TGCGCCAGCAGCTTGGGGGACAGGCTAGATAAAGGCTACACCTTC.

This clone was seen more than once but under ten times. The rearrangement joins TRBV29-1 to TRBJ1-1; D gene ambiguous. Germline CDR1 SQVTM, CDR2 ANQGSEA. This CDR3 has 12 residues. Trimming removed 4 bases at V and 4 bases at J, with 10 bases between. Here the CDR3 DNA reads TGCAGCGTTGTAACTCGTTTCACTGAAGCTTTCTTT. Translated: CSVVTRFTEAFF.

The chain employs TRBV7-2 and TRBJ2-2, with D hard to call. The germline V gene has CDR1 SGHTA and CDR2 FQGNSA. The CDR3 is 11 residues long. With 5 bases removed from V and 13 bases from J, the gap between germline ends came to 11 bases. The CDR3 loop is CASSRDTGLFF. CDR3 bases: TGTGCCAGCAGCCGAGATACGGGGCTGTTTTTT.

V is TRBV10-3 and J is TRBJ1-2; D might be TRBD1 (5 bases). The CDR3 length is 15 residues. Looked up from germline, CDR1 is ENHRY and CDR2 is SYGVKD. The ends were cut back, 2 bases at V and 4 bases at J, with 14 bases in the middle. CDR3 nucleotides: TGTGCCATCAGTGAGGGGAGGGAGGACACCTATGGCTACACCTTC. Protein sequence: CAISEGREDTYGYTF.

CDR3 nucleotides: TGTGCCAGCAGTTTACCCGGGGCGGAAGCTTTCTTT. Encoded protein: CASSLPGAEAFF. The V and J genes are TRBV28 and TRBJ1-1, with D perhaps matching TRBD1 (5 bases). Germline V gene lookup returns CDR1 MDHEN and CDR2 SYDVKM. There are 12 residues in the CDR3. Trimming took off 2 bases at V and 8 bases at J, with 9 bases between the two ends.

This clone was counted once. The V gene is TRBV7-5, the J gene TRBJ2-7; the listed D gene, TRBD2, was not tested against the DNA. TRBV7-5 is a pseudogene locus. The CDR3 is made up of 16 amino acids. This CDR3 is CVRSSPPGLAPHEQYF. CDR3 nucleotide sequence: TGTGTCAGAAGCTCCCCACCCGGACTAGCACCCCACGAGCAGTACTTC.

This clone was counted once. The chain carries TRBV7-8 and TRBJ2-5; D is uncertain. The J call may be wrong; the DNA end is better matched by TRBJ2-7. CDR1 is SGHVS, CDR2 FQNEAQ, per germline. CDR3 length: 13 amino acids. CDR3 sequence reads: CASSLLGFGEQYF. The CDR3 DNA is TGTGCCAGCAGCTTACTCGGTTTTGGCGAGCAGTACTTC.